The clone carrying this TCR beta chain has just a few counts. The sample belongs to a study of shared T cell receptors in the human thymus. Libraries were prepared by immunoSEQ multiplex PCR; TCRdb keeps only in-frame clonotypes and omits some of them. The sample includes 640,000 or so clones, around 87% of them seen just once. V trimming: 3 bases; J trimming: 5 bases; junction bases outside the gene matches: 6. Germline V gene lookup returns CDR1 SGHRS and CDR2 YFSETQ. The CDR3 is 15 residues long. The data were also submitted as part of a second study, on human thymus T cells.

Input material: thymocytes. The sequence came from a boy less than two years old with a congenital heart defect. The gene calls are TRBV5-1 and TRBJ2-1, with 9 nucleotides matching TRBD1. CDR3 in DNA: TGCGCCAGCAGCTCGACCTGGACAGGGGACAATGAGCAGTTCTTC. Protein sequence: CASSSTWTGDNEQFF.